The 17 T cell receptor beta chains reported below all come from one sample, sequenced in a study of blood T cell repertoires in COVID-19. Produced via immunoSEQ multiplex PCR; TCRdb's table is partial and in-frame only. The sample yields about 160,000 clones, approximately 75% seen once. The sequenced sample was peripheral blood. These receptors all stem from a human donor in a cohort sampled during active COVID-19.

V gene TRBV5-5 combines with J gene TRBJ2-6; 8 nucleotides agree with TRBD1. The trim removed 0 bases at V and 3 bases at J, leaving 8 bases unmatched. The CDR3 contains 18 residues. Germline V gene data show CDR1 as SGHKS and CDR2 as YYEKEE (reference sequence). The DNA for the CDR3 is TGTGCCAGCAGCTTGGAGGGACAGGCCGTGAGTGGGGCCAACGTCCTGACTTTC. Protein sequence: CASSLEGQAVSGANVLTF.

The chain carries TRBV5-4 and TRBJ2-5; 7 nucleotides align to TRBD2. Per the germline V gene, CDR1 is SGHNT and CDR2 is YYREEE (reference sequence). CDR3 length equals 15 residues. J gave up 5 bases and V 4 bases, and 11 bases lay outside the gene matches. CDR3 sequence: CASSPAPAGTETQYF. The DNA for the CDR3 is TGTGCCAGCAGCCCGGCACCAGCGGGGACCGAGACCCAGTACTTC.

The gene calls are TRBV29-1 and TRBJ2-2; maybe TRBD1 (5 bases). Germline V gene lookup returns CDR1 SQVTM and CDR2 ANQGSEA. This CDR3 is 14 amino acids long. Trimming cost V 0 bases and J 5 bases, with 10 bases left between them. The DNA for the CDR3 is TGCAGCGTTGAAGACAGGGTTCGGACCGGGGAGCTGTTTTTT. Translation gives CSVEDRVRTGELFF.

This clone has just a few counts. The chain is built from TRBV28 and TRBJ2-7; 8 positions agree with TRBD2. The CDR3 extends over 15 amino acids. Germline trimming cut 5 bases from V and 4 bases from J; bases unmatched to any gene: 10. Germline-derived CDR1 and CDR2 are MDHEN and SYDVKM. CDR3 region: CASSLPGGGFYEQYF. In DNA, the CDR3 is TGTGCCAGCAGTCTCCCCGGGGGGGGCTTTTACGAGCAGTACTTC.

The V gene is TRBV7-9, the J gene TRBJ1-2; TRBD1 matches 10 bases. CDR3 size: 14 residues. J gave up 6 bases and V 5 bases, and 6 bases lay outside the gene matches. Germline V CDR1 and CDR2: SEHNR, FQNEAQ (reference sequence). The CDR3: CASSQGGQGHGYTF. Written as DNA, the CDR3 is TGTGCCAGCAGCCAGGGGGGACAGGGGCATGGCTACACCTTC.

The chain employs TRBV4-3 and TRBJ1-2; D not resolved. This CDR3 has 14 amino acids. Between the trimmed V and J ends, which lost 0 bases and 4 bases, there was a span of 9 bases. In germline, CDR1 is LGHNA, CDR2 YSLEER. The CDR3 DNA reads as TGCGCCAGCAGCCAAGAATTTAAATCCTATGGCTACACCTTC. Amino acid sequence: CASSQEFKSYGYTF.

This clone was counted once. V and J are TRBV27 and TRBJ1-1, with a weak D call TRBD1 (6 bases). In germline, CDR1 is MNHEY, CDR2 SMNVEV (reference sequence). Trimming pared 3 bases from V and 3 bases from J, leaving 11 bases between. This CDR3 contains 14 residues. CDR3 sequence reads: CASSFEQGYTEAFF. The CDR3 coding sequence is TGTGCCAGCAGTTTCGAGCAGGGGTACACTGAAGCTTTCTTT.

The chain uses TRBV30 and TRBJ2-7; D possibly corresponds to TRBD2 (5 bases). With 6 bases removed from V and 0 bases from J, the gap between germline ends came to 12 bases. The CDR3 sequence is 13 residues long. Germline values: CDR1 GTSNPN, CDR2 SVGIG (reference sequence). The DNA for the CDR3 is TGTGCCTGTCTAGGGAGCGGCTCCTACGAGCAGTACTTC. Translating gives CACLGSGSYEQYF.

The J gene is TRBJ2-1, the V gene TRBV27; 8 positions match TRBD2. CDR3 size: 16 residues. V lost 6 bases to trimming and J lost 8 bases; unmatched junction nucleotides: 15. Looked up from germline, CDR1 is MNHEY and CDR2 is SMNVEV (reference sequence). CDR3 residues: CASSPQPGLGGDEQFF. In nucleotides, the CDR3 is TGTGCCAGCAGCCCTCAACCGGGACTAGGGGGGGATGAGCAGTTCTTC.

The J gene is TRBJ1-5, the V gene TRBV5-6, with D perhaps TRBD1 (5 bases). This CDR3 region has 12 residues. Germline V CDR1 and CDR2: SGHDT, YYEEEE. V was shortened by 2 bases and J by 5 bases, with 5 bases between the two germline ends. The CDR3 DNA sequence: TGTGCCAGCAGCTTAGGGGATCAGCCCCAGCATTTT. It codes for CASSLGDQPQHF.

The chain uses TRBV14 and TRBJ1-6; TRBD1 agrees at 10 bases. In germline, CDR1 is SGHDN, CDR2 FVKESK. Trimming took 2 bases from V and 7 from J; bases not matched to a gene: 11. CDR3 size: 18 residues. The CDR3: CASSQNGRDRGWNSPLHF. Here the CDR3 DNA reads TGTGCCAGCAGCCAAAACGGCCGGGACAGGGGTTGGAATTCACCCCTCCACTTT.

The CDR3: CSASRDRDNYGYTF. CDR3 sequence (DNA): TGCAGTGCGAGTAGGGACAGGGACAACTATGGCTACACCTTC. The J gene is TRBJ1-2, the V gene TRBV20-1, with 9 bases aligning to TRBD1. With V trimmed by 6 bases and J by 2 bases, 7 bases remained unmatched. Germline V CDR1 and CDR2: DFQATT, SNEGSKA (reference sequence). The CDR3 has 14 amino acids.

The V and J genes are TRBV30 and TRBJ1-1; D not resolved. The CDR3 is 12 residues long. Trimming took off 1 base at V and 5 bases at J, with 8 bases between the two ends. Germline CDR1 GTSNPN, CDR2 SVGIG (reference sequence). The CDR3 region is CAWSESGTEAFF. In DNA, the CDR3 is TGTGCCTGGAGTGAATCCGGGACTGAAGCTTTCTTT.

This chain joins TRBV6-2 or TRBV6-3 and TRBJ2-7, with D hard to call. The CDR3 contains 11 residues. The V gene lost 5 bases and the J gene lost 3 bases, with 5 bases spanning the gap. Germline CDR1 MNHEY, CDR2 SVGEGT. In DNA form, the CDR3 reads TGTGCCAGCAGTCGAGACTACGAGCAGTACTTC. Its protein product is CASSRDYEQYF.

V is TRBV7-9 and J is TRBJ1-5, with D possibly matching TRBD1 (5 bases). V was pared by 3 bases and J by 6 bases, with 6 bases between. The germline CDR1 and CDR2 sequences are SEHNR and FQNEAQ (reference sequence). CDR3 length: 12 residues. The CDR3 DNA reads as TGTGCCAGCAGCTTGCAGGGTCAGCCCCAGCATTTT. Translating gives CASSLQGQPQHF. Supplemented by reference TRBV7-9 and TRBJ1-5, the full variable domain reads DTGVSQNPRHKITKRGQNVTFRCDPISEHNRLYWYRQTLGQGPEFLTYFQNEAQLEKSRLLSDRFSAERPKGSFSTLEIQRTEQGDSAMYLCASSLQGQPQHFGDGTRLSIL.

The chain joins TRBV5-8 to TRBJ1-4; D ambiguous. The CDR3 extends over 13 amino acids. Germline assignment: CDR1 SGHTS and CDR2 YDEGEE. Trimming removed 7 bases from V and 1 base from J, with 8 bases in between. The CDR3 bases are TGTGCCAGCTCTCTAGGAACTAATGAAAAACTGTTTTTT. It translates to CASSLGTNEKLFF.

The CDR3 protein is CASSLEGTSGRYTGELFF. As DNA, the CDR3 is TGCGCCAGCAGCTTGGAAGGGACTAGCGGGAGGTACACCGGGGAGCTGTTTTTT. V is TRBV5-1 and J is TRBJ2-2; 15 bases match TRBD2. Germline V lookup: CDR1 SGHRS, CDR2 YFSETQ. V shed 0 bases, J shed 3 bases, and the junction held 3 bases outside the gene matches. The CDR3 has 18 residues.